The 16 T cell receptor beta chains below were found in one sample sequenced in a study of regulatory T cells in long-lasting Graves disease. Arm-PCR of CDR3 regions and iRepertoire HTBI primers were used to build TCR beta libraries. TCRdb ran MiXCR on the multiplex PCR reads and lists one entry per CDR3 protein. The sample lists over 650,000 distinct CDR3 sequences, about 30% occurring once. Documented time point: persistent/refractory GD, antithyroid drugs over 5 years with positive TRAb. PBMC-derived RNA was used for the TCR library. Sequenced material: peripheral blood mononuclear cells (PBMCs), taken when the disease was refractory, from a patient treated with antithyroid drugs. These receptors were collected from a female donor with Graves disease.

The sample holds a few counts of this clonotype. The V gene is TRBV20-1, the J gene TRBJ2-7, with D possibly being TRBD2 (5 bases). The CDR3 covers 16 residues. Trimming removed 6 bases at V and 7 bases at J, with 28 bases between. Germline assignment: CDR1 DFQATT and CDR2 SNEGSKA (reference sequence). In nucleotides, the CDR3 is TGCAGTGCCCAACTAGACAAGAGCGGCATTATTGGGGAGCAGTACTTC. The encoded protein is CSAQLDKSGIIGEQYF.

This clonotype was seen only a few times. The chain employs TRBV6-1 and TRBJ1-1; 9 nucleotides match TRBD1. Germline values: CDR1 MNHNS, CDR2 SASEGT. The J segment lost 11 bases and the V segment lost 8 bases, leaving 15 bases of the junction unmatched. CDR3 length: 14 amino acids. This chain's CDR3 is CASRRDRVVLGAFF. In DNA form, the CDR3 reads TGTGCCAGCCGCCGGGACAGGGTCGTCCTCGGCGCTTTCTTT.

The chain carries TRBV20-1 and TRBJ2-1, with D perhaps TRBD2 (5 bases). Germline values: CDR1 DFQATT, CDR2 SNEGSKA (reference sequence). The CDR3 has 14 amino acids. V was cut by 6 bases and J by 5 bases, with 17 bases left in between. Here the CDR3 DNA reads TGCAGTGCGCCCTGGGCGGACTCTAACAATGAGCAGTTCTTC. Its protein is CSAPWADSNNEQFF.

This clonotype was counted a few times. This chain uses TRBV12-3 or TRBV12-4 with TRBJ1-1, with 7 bases fitting TRBD1. The CDR3 extends over 14 amino acids. Trimming took 10 bases from V and 8 from J; bases not matched to a gene: 16. DNA for the CDR3: TGTGCCACTCGACAGGGAACTAAAACGAGCGAAGCTTTCTTT. Translating it yields CATRQGTKTSEAFF.

This clonotype has more than one count but fewer than ten. This chain joins TRBV11-2 and TRBJ2-7, with TRBD2 as a possible D gene (5 bases). The germline V gene encodes CDR1 SGHAT and CDR2 FQNNGV. V dropped 0 bases and J dropped 9 bases, with 15 bases sitting between them. The length of the CDR3 is 14 residues. As DNA, the CDR3 is TGTGCCAGCAGCTTAGATAAGGGAGTCGCTGGGCAGTACTTC. Encoded protein: CASSLDKGVAGQYF. Full variable domain (rest looked up from reference TRBV11-2 and TRBJ2-7): EAGVAQSPRYKIIEKRQSVAFWCNPISGHATLYWYQQILGQGPKLLIQFQNNGVVDDSQLPKDRFSAERLKGVDSTLKIQPAKLEDSAVYLCASSLDKGVAGQYFGPGTRLTVT.

V gene TRBV20-1 combines with J gene TRBJ1-4; 7 nucleotides line up with TRBD1. V was pared by 5 bases and J by 5 bases, with 8 bases of the junction left unmatched. This CDR3 comprises 14 residues. CDR1 and CDR2 from the germline V gene are DFQATT and SNEGSKA (reference sequence). The CDR3 sequence is CSAPSGTANEKLFF. The CDR3 DNA is TGCAGTGCTCCCTCCGGGACAGCGAATGAAAAACTGTTTTTT.

As for this clonotype: A junction boundary mismatches the germline segment, possibly from a read error. The V call is TRBV13, the J call TRBJ2-7; 8 bases agree with TRBD1. CDR1 and CDR2 (germline): PRHDT, FYEKMQ (reference sequence). The CDR3 is 15 residues long. The CDR3 region is CASSLFGTGIYGQYF. The CDR3 DNA reads TGTGCCAGCAGCTTGTTCGGGACAGGTATCTACGGGCAGTACTTC.

This clonotype showed up many times. This chain connects TRBV6-1 to TRBJ1-5, with 7 positions matching TRBD1. Germline V CDR1 and CDR2: MNHNS, SASEGT. This CDR3 comprises 14 residues. Losses at the gene ends were 6 bases for V and 5 bases for J; bases not matched to a gene: 7. CDR3 nucleotide sequence: TGTGCCAGCAGCGTGGACAGGTTCTATCAGCCCCAGCATTTT. Amino acids: CASSVDRFYQPQHF.

This clonotype occurred many times. The chain couples TRBV28 to TRBJ1-5, with 7 bases lining up with TRBD1. The V gene end was trimmed by 4 bases and the J gene end by 3 bases; junction bases not matched to a gene: 15. The V gene's germline CDR1 is MDHEN and CDR2 SYDVKM. The CDR3 is 18 amino acids. The CDR3 nucleotides are TGTGCCAGCAGTTCTTACTCGACAGGGATGGGGAACAATCAGCCCCAGCATTTT. Protein sequence: CASSSYSTGMGNNQPQHF.

The chain employs TRBV7-9 and TRBJ2-7; D uncertain. This CDR3 spans 13 amino acids. CDR1 and CDR2 from the germline V gene are SEHNR and FQNEAQ (reference sequence). The V end lost 5 bases, the J end lost 3 bases, and 11 bases lay between the germline ends. CDR3 amino acids: CASSLMANYEQYF. CDR3 sequence (DNA): TGTGCCAGCAGCCTAATGGCCAACTACGAGCAGTACTTC.

This clonotype was detected ten times or more. V usage is TRBV11-2 and J usage is TRBJ2-7; the D gene is possibly TRBD2 (6 bases). Looked up from germline, CDR1 is SGHAT and CDR2 is FQNNGV. The ends were cut back, 0 bases at V and 5 bases at J, with 17 bases in the middle. The CDR3 sequence is 16 residues long. The CDR3 DNA follows: TGTGCCAGCAGCTTAGATTGGGGGGAGAGGATCCACGAGCAGTACTTC. Translation gives CASSLDWGERIHEQYF.

The chain links TRBV29-1 to TRBJ2-7; TRBD2 agrees at 10 bases. Trimming cost V 0 bases and J 3 bases; bases outside gene matches: 2. Germline V gene data show CDR1 as SQVTM and CDR2 as ANQGSEA. This CDR3 comprises 14 residues. DNA of the CDR3: TGCAGCGTTGAAGAAGGACTAGCGGACTACGAGCAGTACTTC. As protein: CSVEEGLADYEQYF.

This chain uses TRBV9 with TRBJ1-2, with no clear D. Trimming took off 0 bases at V and 4 bases at J, with 10 bases between the two ends. Germline V gene data show CDR1 as SGDLS and CDR2 as YYNGEE. This CDR3 is 14 amino acids long. In DNA form, the CDR3 reads TGTGCCAGCAGCGTAGATGCGAACACCTATGGCTACACCTTC. Translation: CASSVDANTYGYTF.

In this sample, this clonotype turned up many times. The chain has TRBV6-1 and TRBJ1-6, with D possibly being TRBD1 (6 bases). Germline loops: CDR1 MNHNS, CDR2 SASEGT. CDR3 size: 15 residues. Trimming removed 6 bases from V and 10 bases from J, with 19 bases in between. The CDR3, as DNA: TGTGCCAGCAGCGCCGGACAGACGCTCCGATCACCCCTCCACTTT. Translated: CASSAGQTLRSPLHF.

V usage is TRBV9 and J usage is TRBJ1-1; TRBD1 matches at 8 bases. The CDR3 length is 14 residues. Germline loops: CDR1 SGDLS, CDR2 YYNGEE. J was trimmed by 4 bases and V by 2 bases; bases with no gene match: 4. For the CDR3, the DNA is TGTGCCAGCAGCGTCAGGGGGCAAGGCACTGAAGCTTTCTTT. Translating gives CASSVRGQGTEAFF.

The gene calls are TRBV27 and TRBJ2-7, with D possibly being TRBD1 (6 bases). Per the germline V gene, CDR1 is MNHEY and CDR2 is SMNVEV (reference sequence). This CDR3 has 13 residues. V shed 6 bases and J shed 6 bases, with 15 bases lying between them. This CDR3 is CASSLAVGGEQYF. The CDR3 region has the DNA TGTGCCAGCAGCCTCGCCGTAGGGGGCGAGCAGTACTTC.